Each of the 18 T cell receptor beta chains below was sequenced from the same sample in a study of human T cells and chemical hapten exposure. Time point indicated: patch test 2, 6 weeks after DPC sensitization. As for treatment: therapeutic diphenylcyclopropenone sensitization with weekly scalp DPC. TCRdb itself ran the RACE reads through MiXCR, one entry per CDR3 protein. The table has roughly 380,000 distinct CDR3 sequences, 6% to 7% seen once. This specimen consisted of whole blood, obtained in connection with sensitization to the hapten diphenylcyclopropenone (DPC). The receptors stem from a woman younger than 30 with alopecia areata. Some clones in this sample may be carry-over from other donors' samples.

This clonotype was detected ten times or more. The V gene is TRBV5-3, the J gene TRBJ2-7; D gene unclear. TRBV5-3 is given ORF status, its function remaining uncertain. CDR3 length: 11 residues. V shed 5 bases and J shed 9 bases, with 12 bases lying between them. CDR3 coding DNA: TGTGCCAGAAGTTGCGAGCACCGGCAGTACTTC. Translated: CARSCEHRQYF.

This clonotype was observed many times. V and J are TRBV7-2 and TRBJ1-3, with no clear D. The CDR3 is made up of 15 amino acids. Germline lookup yields CDR1 SGHTA and CDR2 FQGNSA. Trimming took 2 bases from V and 8 from J, leaving 16 bases between them. The DNA for the CDR3 is TGTGCCAGCAGCTTATGGTCCAACCCTGGGGACACCATATATTTT. This encodes CASSLWSNPGDTIYF.

This clonotype showed up many times. The V gene is TRBV6-2 or TRBV6-3, the J gene TRBJ1-1; 7 bases are shared with TRBD1. CDR1 MNHEY and CDR2 SVGEGT come from the germline V gene. V lost 2 bases, J lost 7 bases, and 10 bases stayed unmatched. This CDR3 region has 15 residues. CDR3 loop: CASSYGGQGGIEAFF. The CDR3 DNA follows: TGTGCCAGCAGTTACGGCGGGCAGGGGGGAATTGAAGCTTTCTTT.

This clonotype has at least ten counts. This sequence joins TRBV4-1 and TRBJ1-1, with TRBD1 matching over 8 bases. The V gene end was trimmed by 8 bases and the J gene end by 4 bases; junction bases not matched to a gene: 3. The CDR3 has 12 amino acids. Germline CDR1 MGHRA, CDR2 YSYEKL. Here the CDR3 reads CASSTGVTEAFF. CDR3 nucleotide sequence: TGCGCCAGCTCGACAGGGGTCACTGAAGCTTTCTTT.

This clonotype has at least ten counts. The V gene is TRBV20-1, the J gene TRBJ1-1; D is ambiguous. The germline gives CDR1 DFQATT, CDR2 SNEGSKA (reference sequence). Trimming removed 3 bases from V and 4 bases from J, with 15 bases in between. The CDR3 runs to 14 residues. The CDR3 spells CSASPAGSGTEAFF. Here the CDR3 DNA reads TGCAGTGCTAGCCCGGCGGGGTCCGGCACTGAAGCTTTCTTT.

This clonotype was recorded at least ten times. The rearrangement links TRBV20-1 to TRBJ2-1; 9 bases line up with TRBD1. CDR1 is DFQATT and CDR2 is SNEGSKA in the germline V gene (reference sequence). There are 13 residues in the CDR3. Trimming at V came to 5 bases and at J to 6 bases, leaving 5 bases not matched to a gene. CDR3 DNA sequence: TGCAGTGCTGGGGGACAGGGATCCAATGAGCAGTTCTTC. Its translation: CSAGGQGSNEQFF.

This clonotype was seen a few times. The CDR3 sequence is CASSPGTSSLYGYTF. DNA of the CDR3: TGTGCCAGCAGTCCAGGGACCTCGTCCTTATATGGCTACACCTTC. V and J are TRBV12-3 or TRBV12-4 and TRBJ1-2; weak D call: TRBD1 (5 bases). V lost 5 bases to trimming and J lost 5 bases, with 18 bases between them. This CDR3 contains 15 residues.

This rearrangement joins TRBV28 to TRBJ1-1; a weak D match, TRBD1 (5 bases). The CDR3 runs 15 residues. Trimming removed 5 bases at V and 0 bases at J, with 13 bases between. Germline loops: CDR1 MDHEN, CDR2 SYDVKM. The CDR3 bases are TGTGCCAGCAGTGGGTTGGGGACTCTGAACACTGAAGCTTTCTTT. It is translated as CASSGLGTLNTEAFF.

CDR3 amino acids: CASSISGYEQYF. CDR3 DNA sequence: TGCGCCAGCAGCATTAGCGGGTACGAGCAGTACTTC. The V call is TRBV5-1, the J call TRBJ2-7; the match to TRBD2 covers 7 bases. CDR3 length equals 12 residues. J gave up 4 bases and V 4 bases, and 2 bases lay outside the gene matches. Germline CDR1 is SGHRS and CDR2 is YFSETQ.

The sample holds many counts of this clonotype. The chain carries TRBV3-1 and TRBJ2-5; TRBD2 agrees at 7 bases. The CDR3 spans 16 residues. Per germline, CDR1 LGHDT and CDR2 YNNKEL (reference sequence). The V gene end was trimmed by 2 bases and the J gene end by 1 base; junction bases not matched to a gene: 7. The CDR3 protein is CASSQLGGGSQETQYF. The CDR3 DNA reads TGTGCCAGCAGCCAATTGGGCGGGGGTTCCCAAGAGACCCAGTACTTC.

This clonotype was counted at least ten times. The rearrangement links TRBV11-2 to TRBJ1-1, with D perhaps TRBD1 (5 bases). The CDR3 consists of 14 residues. Deletions cut 2 bases from V and 6 bases from J, with 13 bases between. The germline V gene encodes CDR1 SGHAT and CDR2 FQNNGV. CDR3 bases: TGTGCCAGCAGCTTACCAGGGAAAGAGTCTGAAGCTTTCTTT. Its protein product is CASSLPGKESEAFF.

This clonotype was seen ten or more times. The chain couples TRBV29-1 to TRBJ1-2, with D possibly TRBD1 on 5 matching bases. V lost 5 bases and J 4 bases, leaving 14 bases between the germline ends. The germline CDR1 and CDR2 sequences are SQVTM and ANQGSEA. The CDR3 totals 13 residues. CDR3 coding DNA: TGCAGCGTTTCGCCCGGGACCCCCTATGGCTACACCTTC. This encodes CSVSPGTPYGYTF.

This clonotype was seen many times. In nucleotides, the CDR3 is TGTGCCAGCAGTTTAGACAGCCTTAACGGCTACACCTTC. This codes for CASSLDSLNGYTF. The V call is TRBV12-3 or TRBV12-4, the J call TRBJ1-2, with no clear D. CDR3 length: 13 amino acids. Between the trimmed V and J ends, which lost 1 base and 8 bases, there was a span of 11 bases.

This clonotype turned up a few times. This sequence joins TRBV7-2 and TRBJ2-1; no definite D call. Trimming took off 5 bases at V and 8 bases at J, with 16 bases between the two ends. CDR1 is SGHTA, CDR2 FQGNSA, per germline. The CDR3 spans 14 residues. The CDR3 region has the DNA TGTGCCAGCAGCATCCGAGGTTCGCTAGATGAGCAGTTCTTC. This sequence encodes CASSIRGSLDEQFF.

The J gene is TRBJ1-1, the V gene TRBV6-6; weak D call: TRBD1 (6 bases). CDR1 is MNHNY and CDR2 is SVGAGI in the germline V gene (reference sequence). The CDR3 is 13 residues long. Trimming shortened V by 6 bases and J by 11 bases, and 19 bases separated the two germline ends. Here the CDR3 reads CASSPLSGATAFF. As DNA, the CDR3 is TGTGCCAGCAGCCCCCTTTCGGGGGCAACGGCTTTCTTT.

The chain carries TRBV3-1 and TRBJ1-5, with unresolved D. The CDR3 sequence is 13 residues long. V dropped 0 bases and J dropped 9 bases, with 9 bases sitting between them. Germline lookup yields CDR1 LGHDT and CDR2 YNNKEL (reference sequence). Here the CDR3 reads CASSQEGGMPQHF. In DNA, the CDR3 is TGTGCCAGCAGCCAAGAAGGCGGGATGCCCCAGCATTTT.

This clonotype was seen many times. The chain carries TRBV14 and TRBJ1-2; TRBD1 aligns across 8 bases. The germline V gene encodes CDR1 SGHDN and CDR2 FVKESK. The CDR3 sequence is 16 residues long. Losses at the gene ends were 4 bases for V and 5 bases for J; bases not matched to a gene: 12. CDR3 coding DNA: TGTGCCAGCAGCCCAAGCATCGGACAGGGAAGATATGGCTACACCTTC. This sequence encodes CASSPSIGQGRYGYTF.

This clonotype was seen at least ten times. CDR3 sequence reads: CASSELGLNTEAFF. CDR3 DNA: TGCGCCAGCAGTGAGTTAGGGTTGAACACTGAAGCTTTCTTT. The chain uses TRBV10-2 and TRBJ1-1, with D unresolved. Trimming removed 1 base at V and 0 bases at J, with 6 bases between. The length of the CDR3 is 14 residues. Looked up from germline, CDR1 is WSHSY and CDR2 is SAAADI.